The 15 T cell receptor beta chains below come from one sample, sequenced in a study of blood T cell repertoires in COVID-19. Data came from immunoSEQ multiplex PCR; TCRdb stores just in-frame clones and leaves some out. This sample has roughly 250,000 clones, with about nine tenths found just once. The specimen was PBMCs or T cells enriched from blood (not recorded which). The receptors originated from a woman aged 25 to 45 with acute COVID-19.

This chain joins TRBV28 and TRBJ1-2, with 7 bases matching TRBD1. J lost 5 bases, V lost 4 bases, and 4 bases had no gene match. CDR1 and CDR2 (germline): MDHEN, SYDVKM. The CDR3 has 13 residues. CDR3 coding DNA: TGTGCCAGCAGTTCCGGGACAGCTTATGGCTACACCTTC. It translates to CASSSGTAYGYTF.

The chain recombines TRBV29-1 with TRBJ2-1, with 15 bases identical to TRBD2. There are 15 residues in the CDR3. With 6 bases clipped from V and 5 bases from J, the junction kept 5 bases outside the gene matches. CDR1 is SQVTM, CDR2 ANQGSEA, per germline. The CDR3 nucleotides read TGCAGCGTGCCCGGACTAGCGGGAGGGAACAATGAGCAGTTCTTC. The encoded protein is CSVPGLAGGNNEQFF.

CDR3 residues: CASSPATGFDVEQYF. The CDR3, as DNA: TGTGCCAGCAGTCCAGCGACAGGGTTCGATGTCGAGCAGTACTTC. V and J are TRBV27 and TRBJ2-7, with TRBD1 matching over 7 bases. The CDR3 totals 15 residues. V dropped 5 bases and J dropped 6; count of bases not matched to a gene: 13. Germline CDR1 is MNHEY and CDR2 is SMNVEV (reference sequence).

The chain recombines TRBV4-3 with TRBJ1-5; no clear D. Per germline, CDR1 LGHNA and CDR2 YSLEER. V was trimmed by 1 base and J by 6 bases, leaving 7 bases between them. The length of the CDR3 is 13 residues. CDR3 nucleotides: TGCGCCAGCAGCCAAGGAGGTCTTCAGCCCCAGCATTTT. Amino acid sequence: CASSQGGLQPQHF.

The chain is built from TRBV5-4 and TRBJ2-1, with 11 nucleotides matching TRBD2. Germline V CDR1 and CDR2: SGHNT, YYREEE (reference sequence). Losses at the gene ends were 0 bases for V and 0 bases for J; bases not matched to a gene: 8. The CDR3 totals 19 residues. The CDR3 nucleotides are TGTGCCAGCAGCTTGGACCTAGCGGGAGGAGAGTTCTCCTACAATGAGCAGTTCTTC. This encodes CASSLDLAGGEFSYNEQFF.

The genes are TRBV15 and TRBJ2-3, with 7 bases fitting TRBD2. CDR3 length: 16 residues. J gave up 7 bases and V 0 bases, and 10 bases lay outside the gene matches. Germline V gene lookup returns CDR1 LNHNV and CDR2 YYDKDF (reference sequence). Written as DNA, the CDR3 is TGTGCCACCAGCAGAGACCCCCTGAGCGGGGCGCATACGCAGTATTTT. Residues: CATSRDPLSGAHTQYF.

The rearrangement uses TRBV28 and TRBJ1-5; 8 bases match TRBD1. The CDR3 covers 17 residues. Germline CDR1 MDHEN, CDR2 SYDVKM. The V and J ends lost 9 bases and 0 bases, in that order; junction bases with no gene match: 13. The CDR3 bases are TGTGCCAGTAGAAGATGGACAGGGAACGGTAGCAATCAGCCCCAGCATTTT. This translates into CASRRWTGNGSNQPQHF.

CDR3 region: CATSREKRDYEQYF. As DNA, the CDR3 is TGTGCCACCAGCAGAGAGAAGCGGGACTACGAGCAGTACTTC. The rearrangement uses TRBV15 and TRBJ2-7, with 7 bases that match TRBD2. The V and J ends lost 0 bases and 3 bases, in that order; junction bases with no gene match: 2. Germline V lookup: CDR1 LNHNV, CDR2 YYDKDF (reference sequence). The CDR3 consists of 14 residues.

The V and J genes are TRBV28 and TRBJ1-5, with TRBD1 as a possible D gene (5 bases). V was shortened by 8 bases and J by 2 bases, with 10 bases between the two germline ends. Germline values: CDR1 MDHEN, CDR2 SYDVKM. CDR3 length: 13 amino acids. CDR3 in amino acids: CASGREGNQPQHF. The CDR3 DNA sequence: TGTGCCAGCGGCAGGGAGGGCAATCAGCCCCAGCATTTT.

This clone was observed a handful of times. V and J are TRBV5-4 and TRBJ2-7, with 7 bases that match TRBD2. Trimming cost V 0 bases and J 7 bases; bases outside gene matches: 1. Germline values: CDR1 SGHNT, CDR2 YYREEE (reference sequence). This CDR3 has 12 amino acids. CDR3 in amino acids: CASSLGGGEQYF. CDR3 DNA: TGTGCCAGCAGCTTGGGGGGAGGGGAGCAGTACTTC.

This sequence joins TRBV2 and TRBJ2-1; possibly TRBD1 for D (6 bases). CDR3 length: 14 residues. The V and J ends lost 6 bases and 6 bases respectively, with 15 bases between them. Germline V gene sequence: CDR1 SNHLY, CDR2 FYNNEI. This chain's CDR3 is CASRVTGLVNEQFF. The CDR3 bases are TGTGCCAGCAGGGTGACAGGATTGGTCAATGAGCAGTTCTTC.

The gene calls are TRBV28 and TRBJ1-5, with D hard to call. Germline assignment: CDR1 MDHEN and CDR2 SYDVKM. V shed 5 bases and J shed 0 bases, with 17 bases lying between them. CDR3 length equals 17 residues. CDR3 protein: CASSTPGRAYSNQPQHF. The CDR3 DNA follows: TGTGCCAGCAGTACCCCGGGGAGGGCTTATAGCAATCAGCCCCAGCATTTT.

The V call is TRBV30, the J call TRBJ1-4; 10 bases are a match to TRBD1. There are 15 residues in the CDR3. The germline CDR1 and CDR2 sequences are GTSNPN and SVGIG (reference sequence). V lost 1 base, J lost 4 bases, and 3 bases stayed unmatched. CDR3 nucleotides: TGTGCCTGGAGTGGGACAGGGGGTCGTAATGAAAAACTGTTTTTT. This translates into CAWSGTGGRNEKLFF.

The V and J genes are TRBV18 and TRBJ1-2; TRBD1 aligns across 8 bases. The junction had 5 bases not matched to a gene; V was cut back by 2 bases and J by 3 bases. Germline CDR1 KGHSH, CDR2 LQKENI. CDR3 length: 15 amino acids. The CDR3, as DNA: TGTGCCAGCTCACCATTCGGACAGGGAGACTATGGCTACACCTTC. Its translation: CASSPFGQGDYGYTF.

V gene TRBV5-1 combines with J gene TRBJ1-1, with D perhaps matching TRBD1 (5 bases). The germline gives CDR1 SGHRS, CDR2 YFSETQ. CDR3 length equals 13 residues. The V gene lost 2 bases and the J gene lost 7 bases, with 12 bases spanning the gap. The CDR3 DNA reads TGCGCCAGCAGCTTAAGGGGAACGGGTGAAGCTTTCTTT. Translation: CASSLRGTGEAFF.